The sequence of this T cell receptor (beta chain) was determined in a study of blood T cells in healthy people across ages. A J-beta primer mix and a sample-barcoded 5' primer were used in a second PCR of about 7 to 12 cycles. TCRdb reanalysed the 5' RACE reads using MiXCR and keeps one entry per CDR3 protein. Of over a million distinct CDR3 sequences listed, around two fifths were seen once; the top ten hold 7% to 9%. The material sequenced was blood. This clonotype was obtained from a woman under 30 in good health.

Written as DNA, the CDR3 is TGTGCCAGCAGCCAAGTCGATTACACCGGGGAGCTGTTTTTT. This codes for CASSQVDYTGELFF. V and J are TRBV3-1 and TRBJ2-2; D not resolved. V was clipped by 1 base and J by 3 bases, with 6 bases between them. Germline values: CDR1 LGHDT, CDR2 YNNKEL (reference sequence). This CDR3 is built from 14 residues.